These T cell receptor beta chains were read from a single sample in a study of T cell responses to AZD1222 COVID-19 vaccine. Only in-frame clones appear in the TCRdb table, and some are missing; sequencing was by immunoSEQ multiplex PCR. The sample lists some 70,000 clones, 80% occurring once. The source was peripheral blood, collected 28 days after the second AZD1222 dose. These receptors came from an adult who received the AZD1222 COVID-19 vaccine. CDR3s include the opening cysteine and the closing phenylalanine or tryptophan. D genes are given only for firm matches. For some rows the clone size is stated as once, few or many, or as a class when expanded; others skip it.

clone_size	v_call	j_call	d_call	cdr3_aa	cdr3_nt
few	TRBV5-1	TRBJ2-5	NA	CASRGQEVPQETQYF	TGCGCCAGCAGGGGGCAGGAGGTACCCCAAGAGACCCAGTACTTC
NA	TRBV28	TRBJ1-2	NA	CASSPQNYGYTF	TGTGCCAGCAGTCCTCAGAACTATGGCTACACCTTC
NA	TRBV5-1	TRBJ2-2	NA	CASSPWDNINTGELFF	TGCGCCAGCAGCCCTTGGGACAACATAAACACCGGGGAGCTGTTTTTT
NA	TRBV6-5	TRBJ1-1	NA	CASRREKNTEAFF	TGTGCCAGCCGTCGGGAGAAGAACACTGAAGCTTTCTTT
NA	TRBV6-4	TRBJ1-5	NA	CARPDTISNQPQHF	TGTGCCAGGCCCGACACTATTAGCAATCAGCCCCAGCATTTT
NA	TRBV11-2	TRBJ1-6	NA	CASSLLGRNSPLHF	TGTGCCAGCAGCTTGTTAGGGCGCAATTCACCCCTCCACTTT
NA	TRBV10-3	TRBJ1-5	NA	CAISESTENQPQHF	TGTGCCATCAGTGAGTCAACGGAAAATCAGCCCCAGCATTTT
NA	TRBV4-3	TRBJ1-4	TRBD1	CASSRQTGVNEKLFF	TGCGCCAGCAGCCGTCAGACAGGGGTCAATGAAAAACTGTTTTTT
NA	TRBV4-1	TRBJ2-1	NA	CASSQHSERSSYNEQFF	TGCGCCAGCAGCCAACATAGTGAGCGGAGCTCCTACAATGAGCAGTTCTTC
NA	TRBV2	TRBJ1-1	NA	CASLEEYLNTEAFF	TGTGCCAGCCTGGAGGAATACCTGAACACTGAAGCTTTCTTT
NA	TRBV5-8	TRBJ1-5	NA	CASSLGRIDLTVQPQHF	TGTGCCAGCAGCCTGGGGCGGATCGACCTTACTGTGCAGCCCCAGCATTTT
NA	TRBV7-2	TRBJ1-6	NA	CASSFQSSSPLHF	TGTGCCAGCAGCTTTCAGTCGTCGTCACCCCTCCACTTT
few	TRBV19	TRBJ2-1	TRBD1	CASSMDRGLSNEQFF	TGTGCCAGTAGTATGGACAGGGGACTCTCCAATGAGCAGTTCTTC
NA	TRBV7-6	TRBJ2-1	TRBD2	CASSLEAGSGRGGYNEQFF	TGTGCCAGCAGCTTAGAGGCAGGTAGCGGTCGGGGGGGTTACAATGAGCAGTTCTTC
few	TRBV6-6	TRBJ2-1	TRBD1	CASSPRQGWDEQFF	TGTGCCAGCAGTCCGAGACAGGGGTGGGATGAGCAGTTCTTC
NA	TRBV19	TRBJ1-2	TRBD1	CASSVWQGAGGYTF	TGTGCCAGTAGTGTCTGGCAGGGGGCTGGTGGCTACACCTTC
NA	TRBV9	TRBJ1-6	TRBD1	CASSVRDRGFYNSPLHF	TGTGCCAGCAGCGTCCGGGACAGGGGGTTTTATAATTCACCCCTCCACTTT
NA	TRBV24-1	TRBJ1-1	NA	CATKRAVNTEAFF	TGTGCCACCAAACGGGCGGTCAACACTGAAGCTTTCTTT
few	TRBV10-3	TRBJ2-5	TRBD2	CAISEKGTSGGERKTQYF	TGTGCCATCAGTGAAAAGGGTACTAGCGGGGGGGAAAGGAAGACCCAGTACTTC
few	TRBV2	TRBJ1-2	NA	CASSEWQGNYGYTF	TGTGCCAGCAGTGAATGGCAAGGAAACTATGGCTACACCTTC
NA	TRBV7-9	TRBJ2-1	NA	CASSLDLSVGEQFF	TGTGCCAGCAGCTTAGATCTTAGCGTAGGTGAGCAGTTCTTC
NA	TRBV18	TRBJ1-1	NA	CASSPPSNPGTEAFF	TGTGCCAGCTCACCACCGTCAAATCCTGGCACTGAAGCTTTCTTT
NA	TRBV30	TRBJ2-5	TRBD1	CAWSEGATLGETQYF	TGTGCCTGGAGTGAGGGGGCCACCTTGGGGGAGACCCAGTACTTC
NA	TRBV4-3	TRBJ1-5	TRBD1	CASSQDGTGDIQPQHF	TGCGCCAGCAGCCAAGATGGGACAGGGGATATTCAGCCCCAGCATTTT
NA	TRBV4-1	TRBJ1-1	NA	CASSRGGRGNTEAFF	TGCGCCAGCAGCCGCGGGGGGCGTGGGAACACTGAAGCTTTCTTT
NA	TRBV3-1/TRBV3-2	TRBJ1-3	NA	CASSQDPDRMYGNTIYF	TGTGCCAGCAGCCAAGATCCCGACAGGATGTATGGAAACACCATATATTTT
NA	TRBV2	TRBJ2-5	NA	CASSAGRETQYF	TGTGCCAGCAGTGCAGGGAGAGAGACCCAGTACTTC
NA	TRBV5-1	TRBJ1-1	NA	CASTAATWNTEAFF	TGCGCCAGCACAGCAGCCACATGGAACACTGAAGCTTTCTTT
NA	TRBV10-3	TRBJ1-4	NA	CAISESLGGEKLFF	TGTGCCATCAGTGAGTCTCTGGGGGGTGAAAAACTGTTTTTT
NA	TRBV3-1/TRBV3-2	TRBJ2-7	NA	CASSQDHGATHEQYF	TGTGCCAGCAGCCAAGATCACGGGGCGACCCACGAGCAGTACTTC
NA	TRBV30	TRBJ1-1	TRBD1	CAWSEGTGASEAFF	TGTGCCTGGAGTGAGGGGACAGGGGCTTCTGAAGCTTTCTTT
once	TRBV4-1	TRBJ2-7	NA	CASSQDQAGLSSYEQYF	TGCGCCAGCAGCCAAGATCAGGCAGGGCTCAGCTCCTACGAGCAGTACTTC
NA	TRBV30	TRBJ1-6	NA	CAWGVIAVGTGYNSPLHF	TGTGCCTGGGGAGTTATCGCCGTAGGGACGGGGTATAATTCACCCCTCCACTTT